A single sample gave rise to the 21 T cell receptor beta chains below, sequenced in a study of shared clonotypes between healthy human individuals. CD45RO-negative cells were positively selected for CCR7, leaving out terminally differentiated effector memory CD45RA+ cells. Some clones are missing from TCRdb's copy, which holds only in-frame ones; the method was immunoSEQ multiplex PCR. This sample has around 2,000,000 clones, with roughly 91% found just once. What was sequenced was naive CD8+ T cells from PBMCs. Receptor source: a man aged 18-30 years in good health. Some clones in this sample may be carry-over from other donors' samples.

This sequence joins TRBV6-5 and TRBJ2-7, with 8 nucleotides matching TRBD1. The trim removed 8 bases at V and 4 bases at J, leaving 10 bases unmatched. Germline V lookup: CDR1 MNHEY, CDR2 SVGAGI. CDR3 size: 14 residues. The CDR3 DNA reads TGTGCCAGCTCCCCAGACCAGGGGGCGTACGAGCAGTACTTC. As protein: CASSPDQGAYEQYF.

The genes are TRBV5-5 and TRBJ2-2, with TRBD2 matching 7 bases. V dropped 5 bases and J dropped 6; count of bases not matched to a gene: 10. Germline V gene data show CDR1 as SGHKS and CDR2 as YYEKEE (reference sequence). The CDR3 has 15 amino acids. The CDR3 nucleotides are TGTGCCAGCAGTTATGACCCCGGGGGGTCCGGGGAGCTGTTTTTT. As protein: CASSYDPGGSGELFF.

V and J are TRBV29-1 and TRBJ2-1; D may be TRBD2 (5 bases). Trimming left V 3 bases short and J 10 bases short, with 7 bases between. Germline lookup yields CDR1 SQVTM and CDR2 ANQGSEA. This CDR3 has 10 amino acids. The CDR3 DNA reads TGCAGCGTTGATACGGGGGAGCAGTTCTTC. Its translation: CSVDTGEQFF.

This clone was seen more than once but under ten times. The V and J genes are TRBV4-1 and TRBJ1-1; D is possibly TRBD1 (5 bases). V was clipped by 0 bases and J by 4 bases, with 9 bases between them. The V gene's germline CDR1 is MGHRA and CDR2 YSYEKL. The CDR3 spans 14 residues. The CDR3 loop reads CASSQESGGTEAFF. The CDR3 bases are TGCGCCAGCAGCCAAGAATCCGGGGGCACTGAAGCTTTCTTT.

The chain links TRBV19 to TRBJ2-2; no clear D. Germline CDR1 is LNHDA and CDR2 is SQIVND (reference sequence). The CDR3 contains 14 residues. Trimming removed 2 bases from V and 1 base from J, with 5 bases in between. CDR3 residues: CASSIWKNTGELFF. CDR3 nucleotides: TGTGCCAGTAGTATATGGAAGAACACCGGGGAGCTGTTTTTT.

The sample holds a few counts of this clone. V and J are TRBV19 and TRBJ1-5, with 7 bases lining up with TRBD1. The CDR3 extends over 15 amino acids. With 9 bases clipped from V and 3 bases from J, the junction kept 11 bases outside the gene matches. CDR1 and CDR2 (germline): LNHDA, SQIVND (reference sequence). Here the CDR3 reads CASNAPGQLNQPQHF. In DNA form, the CDR3 reads TGTGCCAGCAACGCCCCGGGACAGCTCAATCAGCCCCAGCATTTT.

The sample holds a few counts of this clone. V gene TRBV9 combines with J gene TRBJ1-1; possible D gene TRBD1, 5 bases. V dropped 0 bases and J dropped 7 bases, with 16 bases sitting between them. Germline CDR1 is SGDLS and CDR2 is YYNGEE. The CDR3 has 15 amino acids. As DNA, the CDR3 is TGTGCCAGCAGCGTAGGACCGGGACCGTCGAATGAAGCTTTCTTT. Protein sequence: CASSVGPGPSNEAFF.

The chain has TRBV9 and TRBJ2-1; TRBD2 aligns across 9 bases. V lost 6 bases, J lost 0 bases, and 4 bases stayed unmatched. Germline assignment: CDR1 SGDLS and CDR2 YYNGEE. The CDR3 consists of 15 residues. CDR3 sequence reads: CASNGGRASYNEQFF. The CDR3 DNA sequence: TGTGCCAGCAATGGCGGGAGGGCCTCCTACAATGAGCAGTTCTTC.

The chain combines TRBV15 with TRBJ2-2; D may correspond to TRBD1 or TRBD2 (5 bases each). Trimming cost V 0 bases and J 3 bases, with 11 bases left between them. This CDR3 is 16 amino acids long. Germline values: CDR1 LNHNV, CDR2 YYDKDF (reference sequence). The chain's CDR3 is CATSRDEGPHTGELFF. The CDR3 coding sequence is TGTGCCACCAGCAGAGATGAGGGGCCGCACACCGGGGAGCTGTTTTTT.

This clone has just one count. This chain uses TRBV28 with TRBJ2-2; 11 bases are a match to TRBD2. The CDR3 loop spans 17 amino acids. V lost 3 bases to trimming and J lost 7 bases; unmatched junction nucleotides: 10. CDR1 and CDR2 from the germline V gene are MDHEN and SYDVKM. As DNA, the CDR3 is TGTGCCAGCAGTTTCGGGGGATTAGCGGGAGGGCACGGGGAGCTGTTTTTT. Translation gives CASSFGGLAGGHGELFF. The entire variable domain, with the rest obtained from reference TRBV28 and TRBJ2-2, is as follows: DVKVTQSSRYLVKRTGEKVFLECVQDMDHENMFWYRQDPGLGLRLIYFSYDVKMKEKGDIPEGYSVSREKKERFSLILESASTNQTSMYLCASSFGGLAGGHGELFFGEGSRLTVL.

The chain couples TRBV19 to TRBJ1-1, with 11 bases lining up with TRBD1. The CDR3 covers 14 residues. The V segment lost 7 bases and the J segment 4 bases; nucleotides outside the gene matches: 5. Per the germline V gene, CDR1 is LNHDA and CDR2 is SQIVND (reference sequence). CDR3 amino acids: CASTWTGGGTEAFF. The CDR3 region has the DNA TGTGCCAGTACCTGGACAGGGGGCGGCACTGAAGCTTTCTTT.

This clone has just a few counts. The chain recombines TRBV6-5 with TRBJ1-1; D remains unclear. CDR1 and CDR2 (germline): MNHEY, SVGAGI. Trimming removed 4 bases from V and 2 bases from J, with 8 bases in between. The CDR3 length is 13 residues. The CDR3 region has the DNA TGTGCCAGCAGTTTACGGCCAAACACTGAAGCTTTCTTT. This codes for CASSLRPNTEAFF.

V gene TRBV30 combines with J gene TRBJ2-5; TRBD1 matches at 8 bases. The J call is uncertain, as TRBJ2-7 better fits the DNA end. The CDR3 totals 14 residues. CDR1 and CDR2 from the germline V gene are GTSNPN and SVGIG (reference sequence). CDR3 residues: CAGGDRGLSYEQYF. The CDR3 DNA reads as TGTGCCGGGGGAGACAGGGGATTGAGCTACGAGCAGTACTTC.

The V and J genes are TRBV27 and TRBJ1-1, with TRBD1 matching 7 bases. The germline V gene encodes CDR1 MNHEY and CDR2 SMNVEV (reference sequence). V lost 5 bases to trimming and J lost 3 bases; unmatched junction nucleotides: 18. The CDR3 length is 18 residues. The CDR3 region has the DNA TGTGCCAGCAGTAACCTCGGACAGGTTTCCCGTACTGACACTGAAGCTTTCTTT. Amino acid sequence: CASSNLGQVSRTDTEAFF.

The gene calls are TRBV5-6 and TRBJ1-1; no reliable D call. Germline V lookup: CDR1 SGHDT, CDR2 YYEEEE. The CDR3 loop spans 14 amino acids. V gave up 2 bases and J gave up 6 bases, with 14 bases separating them. CDR3 nucleotide sequence: TGTGCCAGCAGCTTCACAACCGGGAGTTCTGAAGCTTTCTTT. Its protein is CASSFTTGSSEAFF.

J is TRBJ2-3 and V is TRBV19; a possible D gene is TRBD2 (6 bases). CDR3 length: 12 amino acids. V shed 9 bases and J shed 2 bases, with 9 bases lying between them. CDR1 is LNHDA, CDR2 SQIVND, per germline (reference sequence). The CDR3 region has the DNA TGTGCCAGCGGGGGTCCCACAGATACGCAGTATTTT. Protein: CASGGPTDTQYF.

This clone was seen only a few times. This chain uses TRBV7-9 with TRBJ2-2; 7 bases are shared with TRBD1. This CDR3 contains 16 residues. Germline lookup yields CDR1 SEHNR and CDR2 FQNEAQ (reference sequence). With V trimmed by 6 bases and J by 4 bases, 11 bases remained unmatched. The CDR3, as DNA: TGTGCCAGCAGGACAGGGAAAGGGGACGTCACCGGGGAGCTGTTTTTT. Encoded protein: CASRTGKGDVTGELFF. The full variable domain, rest sourced from reference TRBV7-9 and TRBJ2-2, is DTGVSQNPRHKITKRGQNVTFRCDPISEHNRLYWYRQTLGQGPEFLTYFQNEAQLEKSRLLSDRFSAERPKGSFSTLEIQRTEQGDSAMYLCASRTGKGDVTGELFFGEGSRLTVL.

The chain is built from TRBV7-8 and TRBJ1-5; 7 bases agree with TRBD1. CDR3 size: 14 residues. The trim removed 4 bases at V and 4 bases at J, leaving 4 bases unmatched. Germline V lookup: CDR1 SGHVS, CDR2 FQNEAQ. CDR3 protein: CASSSGQANQPQHF. The CDR3 nucleotides are TGTGCCAGCAGCTCAGGACAGGCTAATCAGCCCCAGCATTTT.

This clone is a singleton in its sample. The chain is built from TRBV11-1 and TRBJ2-3; 10 nucleotides agree with TRBD2. CDR3 length: 13 amino acids. V lost 5 bases to trimming and J lost 6 bases; unmatched junction nucleotides: 2. CDR1 SGHAT and CDR2 FQDESV come from the germline V gene (reference sequence). CDR3 sequence reads: CASSEGLADTQYF. The CDR3 bases are TGTGCCAGCAGCGAGGGACTAGCGGATACGCAGTATTTT.

The V call is TRBV28, the J call TRBJ2-3, with D maybe TRBD2 (5 bases). The CDR3 has 14 amino acids. Germline V lookup: CDR1 MDHEN, CDR2 SYDVKM. Trimming took off 3 bases at V and 4 bases at J, with 11 bases between the two ends. CDR3: CASSFRLAPDTQYF. CDR3 nucleotides: TGTGCCAGCAGTTTCCGGCTAGCTCCAGATACGCAGTATTTT.

On this clone: Other nucleotide sequences from this sample produce the same CDR3. The rearrangement joins TRBV18 to TRBJ2-2; D not certain. Germline CDR1 reads KGHSH; CDR2 reads LQKENI. Between the trimmed V and J ends, which lost 6 bases and 2 bases, there was a span of 4 bases. This CDR3 spans 12 amino acids. CDR3 DNA: TGTGCCAGCTCCCCTAACACCGGGGAGCTGTTTTTT. This encodes CASSPNTGELFF.